This entry features one T cell receptor (beta chain) sequence. This sample was taken from a study of blood T cell repertoires in COVID-19. Germline V CDR1 and CDR2: SGHRS, YFSETQ. The CDR3 length is 14 residues. Losses at the gene ends were 4 bases for V and 5 bases for J; bases not matched to a gene: 3. TCRdb's copy holds only in-frame clones and misses some; the assay was immunoSEQ multiplex PCR. Among 290,000 or so clones, about 90% were seen once, and the ten largest hold 3.5% to 4.5%. Specimen: PBMCs or T cells enriched from blood (not recorded which). The source of this sequence is a woman under 30 with acute COVID-19. V usage is TRBV5-1 and J usage is TRBJ2-2; 9 bases are a match to TRBD1. The CDR3 nucleotides are TGCGCCAGCAGCGACGGACAGGGGACCGGGGAGCTGTTTTTT. Translated, it gives CASSDGQGTGELFF.